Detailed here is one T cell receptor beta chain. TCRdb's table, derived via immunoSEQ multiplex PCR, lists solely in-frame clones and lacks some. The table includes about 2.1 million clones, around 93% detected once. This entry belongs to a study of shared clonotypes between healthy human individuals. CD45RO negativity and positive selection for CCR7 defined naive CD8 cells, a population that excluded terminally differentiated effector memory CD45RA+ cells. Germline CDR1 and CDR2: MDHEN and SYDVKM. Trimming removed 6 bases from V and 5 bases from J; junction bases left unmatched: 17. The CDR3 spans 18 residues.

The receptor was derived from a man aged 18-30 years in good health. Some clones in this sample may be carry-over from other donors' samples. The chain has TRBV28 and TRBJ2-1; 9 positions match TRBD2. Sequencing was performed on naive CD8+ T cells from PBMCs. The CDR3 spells CASRRGLASLGGHNEQFF. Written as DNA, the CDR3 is TGTGCCAGCAGGAGAGGACTAGCGAGTTTAGGGGGCCACAATGAGCAGTTCTTC.